One and the same sample provided the 32 T cell receptor beta chains below, sequenced in a study of molecular identifiers for immune sequencing clone quantification. One entry per CDR3 protein, called by TCRdb with MiXCR from the PCR reads. The data contain hundreds of thousands of distinct CDR3 sequences, over 25% of them seen just once; the ten biggest clones take up 0.78%. The sequencing sample was made of naive CD8+ T cells from blood, with Jurkat cell RNA spiked in. Subset specified: FACS-sorted CD8+CD4-CCR7+CD45RA+ naive T cells. The receptor set was obtained from a human donor in good health. Some libraries in this study had Jurkat cell RNA spiked in.

On this clonotype: As the CDR3 is not closed by the conserved phenylalanine or tryptophan, this likely results from a read error. The DNA is left out, because the CDR3 cannot be placed on it with certainty; the CDR3 is given as TCRdb lists it. This chain uses TRBV25-1 with TRBJ1-5; the listed D gene, TRBD1, was not tested against the DNA. Germline assignment: CDR1 MGHDK and CDR2 SYGVNS. A total of 12 residues make up the CDR3, ends included. CDR3 sequence: CASSDSGQGLHL.

This clonotype showed up just a few times. The gene calls are TRBV19 and TRBJ2-1; 7 bases line up with TRBD1. Germline V gives CDR1 LNHDA, CDR2 SQIVND (reference sequence). This CDR3 comprises 14 residues. The V and J ends lost 5 bases and 5 bases, in that order; junction bases with no gene match: 6. The DNA of the CDR3 is TGTGCCAGTAGTTCCACGGGACAGCACAATGAGCAGTTCTTC. Its translation: CASSSTGQHNEQFF.

This clonotype has only a few counts. This chain uses TRBV12-3 or TRBV12-4 with TRBJ2-1; D possibly corresponds to TRBD1 (6 bases). The CDR3 has 15 amino acids. V lost 3 bases and J 5 bases, leaving 14 bases between the germline ends. CDR3 protein: CASSFDRQANNEQFF. As DNA, the CDR3 is TGTGCCAGCAGTTTCGACAGGCAAGCGAACAATGAGCAGTTCTTC.

This clonotype was seen ten or more times. The rearrangement links TRBV6-5 to TRBJ2-1, with TRBD2 identical over 9 bases. After removal of 6 bases from V and 10 bases from J, the junction contained 13 bases not matched to a gene. The CDR3 has 15 residues. CDR1 is MNHEY and CDR2 is SVGAGI in the germline V gene. This CDR3 is CASRRTSGSVEEQFF. CDR3 coding DNA: TGTGCCAGCAGACGTACTAGCGGGTCGGTGGAAGAGCAGTTCTTC.

This clonotype was found a few times. The chain combines TRBV6-2 or TRBV6-3 with TRBJ2-1; 11 bases map to TRBD2. After removal of 0 bases from V and 14 bases from J, the junction contained 0 bases not matched to a gene. The CDR3 contains 12 residues. Germline CDR1 reads MNHEY; CDR2 reads SVGEGT. CDR3 DNA: TGTGCCAGCAGTTACTCGACTAGCGGGGAGTTCTTC. It translates to CASSYSTSGEFF.

This clonotype was seen repeatedly, ten times or more. The V and J genes are TRBV5-8 and TRBJ2-5; D gene uncertain. The CDR3 is 12 amino acids. The germline V and J ends were trimmed by 0 bases and 6 bases, with 6 bases remaining between them. Germline V gene lookup returns CDR1 SGHTS and CDR2 YDEGEE. In DNA form, the CDR3 reads TGTGCCAGCAGCTTGGGGGTGCAGACCCAGTACTTC. Protein: CASSLGVQTQYF.

In its sample, this clonotype was seen a few times. The rearrangement joins TRBV7-2 to TRBJ2-2; 9 nucleotides align to TRBD2. Germline CDR1 SGHTA, CDR2 FQGNSA. Trimming took 0 bases from V and 2 from J; bases not matched to a gene: 7. The CDR3 is made up of 18 amino acids. The CDR3 is CASSLAVTSGDNTGELFF. The DNA for the CDR3 is TGTGCCAGCAGCTTAGCGGTGACTAGCGGAGATAACACCGGGGAGCTGTTTTTT. Drawing the rest from reference TRBV7-2 and TRBJ2-2, the complete variable domain is GAGVSQSPSNKVTEKGKDVELRCDPISGHTALYWYRQSLGQGLEFLIYFQGNSAPDKSGLPSDRFSAERTGGSVSTLTIQRTQQEDSAVYLCASSLAVTSGDNTGELFFGEGSRLTVL.

This clonotype was found many times. The rearrangement joins TRBV6-2 or TRBV6-3 to TRBJ2-3; D is unclear. The CDR3 has 12 residues. With 0 bases removed from V and 6 bases from J, the gap between germline ends came to 4 bases. Germline lookup yields CDR1 MNHEY and CDR2 SVGEGT. CDR3 loop: CASSYSWDTQYF. CDR3 nucleotides: TGTGCCAGCAGTTACTCTTGGGATACGCAGTATTTT.

This clonotype has ten or more counts. The gene calls are TRBV29-1 and TRBJ2-5; D might be TRBD1 or TRBD2, each matching 5 bases. The V end lost 6 bases, the J end lost 1 base, and 12 bases lay between the germline ends. Germline-derived CDR1 and CDR2 are SQVTM and ANQGSEA. There are 13 residues in the CDR3. CDR3 protein: CSVPGTAQETQYF. CDR3 DNA sequence: TGCAGCGTCCCAGGGACGGCCCAAGAGACCCAGTACTTC.

This clonotype has a single count. A single base separates this from a much larger clone, so it may be a read error. The CDR3, as DNA: TGTGCCAGCGGCCCGGCCACTACGCTAAGCAATGAGCAGTTCTTC. Residues: CASGPATTLSNEQFF. The chain has TRBV12-3 or TRBV12-4 and TRBJ2-1; unclear D gene. Trimming removed 8 bases from V and 6 bases from J, with 20 bases in between. The CDR3 length is 15 residues.

V and J are TRBV7-6 and TRBJ2-2; 10 positions agree with TRBD1. Looked up from germline, CDR1 is SGHVS and CDR2 is FNYEAQ. CDR3 length: 16 amino acids. The ends lost 5 bases at V and 0 bases at J; junction bases unmatched: 3. This CDR3 reads CASSVGTGANTGELFF. The CDR3 bases are TGTGCCAGCAGCGTGGGGACAGGGGCGAACACCGGGGAGCTGTTTTTT.

This clonotype occurred once. The chain links TRBV4-3 to TRBJ2-2; possible D gene TRBD2, 5 bases. The CDR3 totals 17 residues. Germline values: CDR1 LGHNA, CDR2 YSLEER. Between the trimmed V and J ends, which lost 1 base and 2 bases, there was a span of 14 bases. The CDR3 region is CASSQVMTGINTGELFF. The CDR3 coding sequence is TGCGCCAGCAGCCAAGTTATGACGGGAATCAACACCGGGGAGCTGTTTTTT.

This chain connects TRBV7-9 to TRBJ2-2; 8 nucleotides agree with TRBD2. Germline-derived CDR1 and CDR2 are SEHNR and FQNEAQ (reference sequence). V shed 3 bases and J 5 bases; nucleotides not matched to a gene: 17. The CDR3 is made up of 19 amino acids. Here the CDR3 DNA reads TGTGCCAGCAGCTTCTTATCGCTGTCAGCGGGAGTATTAACCGGGGAGCTGTTTTTT. Translated: CASSFLSLSAGVLTGELFF.

This clonotype was picked up many times. This chain connects TRBV7-9 to TRBJ2-3; D unresolved. The CDR3 is made up of 15 amino acids. V dropped 1 base and J dropped 2 bases, with 10 bases sitting between them. Germline lookup yields CDR1 SEHNR and CDR2 FQNEAQ (reference sequence). DNA for the CDR3: TGTGCCAGCAGCTTAGGATGGGCCAACACAGATACGCAGTATTTT. Its translation: CASSLGWANTDTQYF.

In its sample, this clonotype was seen many times. The chain recombines TRBV20-1 with TRBJ2-7, with 7 bases aligning to TRBD1. This CDR3 has 13 residues. V shed 5 bases, J shed 0 bases, and the junction held 4 bases outside the gene matches. Germline lookup yields CDR1 DFQATT and CDR2 SNEGSKA (reference sequence). CDR3 sequence: CSADRTGSYEQYF. DNA for the CDR3: TGCAGTGCTGATCGGACAGGCTCCTACGAGCAGTACTTC.

This clonotype has just one count. The chain joins TRBV12-3 or TRBV12-4 to TRBJ2-7, with D perhaps being TRBD1 or TRBD2 (5 bases each). The CDR3 is made up of 14 amino acids. V lost 3 bases to trimming and J lost 1 base, with 10 bases between them. The CDR3 here is CASSFWGGSYEQYF. The CDR3 DNA sequence: TGTGCCAGCAGTTTCTGGGGCGGGTCCTACGAGCAGTACTTC.

The rearrangement joins TRBV3-1 to TRBJ1-1; D is possibly TRBD1 (5 bases). Germline CDR1 reads LGHDT; CDR2 reads YNNKEL (reference sequence). The V end lost 3 bases, the J end lost 0 bases, and 8 bases lay between the germline ends. The CDR3 spans 14 residues. In nucleotides, the CDR3 is TGTGCCAGCAGCCAGGTGGACATGAACACTGAAGCTTTCTTT. Amino acid sequence: CASSQVDMNTEAFF.

There are many counts of this clonotype. The chain uses TRBV10-3 and TRBJ1-1, with 8 bases that match TRBD1. The germline V gene encodes CDR1 ENHRY and CDR2 SYGVKD. J gave up 2 bases and V 1 base, and 3 bases lay outside the gene matches. This CDR3 is built from 15 residues. The CDR3 protein is CAISEWTGLNTEAFF. CDR3 DNA: TGTGCCATCAGTGAGTGGACAGGGCTCAACACTGAAGCTTTCTTT.

This clonotype was counted at least ten times. The chain links TRBV6-5 to TRBJ2-3; TRBD1 agrees at 9 bases. The CDR3 extends over 16 amino acids. V shed 3 bases and J 2 bases; nucleotides not matched to a gene: 6. CDR1 and CDR2 from the germline V gene are MNHEY and SVGAGI. The CDR3 coding sequence is TGTGCCAGCAGTTATTGGACAGGGGACAACACAGATACGCAGTATTTT. This sequence encodes CASSYWTGDNTDTQYF.

Only a few counts were recorded for this clonotype. The rearrangement joins TRBV12-3 or TRBV12-4 to TRBJ2-2; D remains unclear. This CDR3 comprises 16 residues. With 3 bases removed from V and 0 bases from J, the gap between germline ends came to 11 bases. CDR3 DNA sequence: TGTGCCAGCAGTTTTTGGGAAGGCTCGAACACCGGGGAGCTGTTTTTT. Encoded protein: CASSFWEGSNTGELFF.

At least ten counts were recorded for this clonotype. This chain joins TRBV7-9 and TRBJ2-7, with D perhaps matching TRBD1 or TRBD2 (6 bases each). CDR3 size: 17 residues. Germline V lookup: CDR1 SEHNR, CDR2 FQNEAQ (reference sequence). V was pared by 4 bases and J by 4 bases, with 23 bases between. CDR3 DNA sequence: TGTGCCAGCAGCTCCGGGCTTTATGACAAAGGGGGGTACGAGCAGTACTTC. Its protein product is CASSSGLYDKGGYEQYF.

A few counts support this clonotype. V and J are TRBV3-1 and TRBJ2-3, with 10 bases matching TRBD1. Germline V gives CDR1 LGHDT, CDR2 YNNKEL (reference sequence). There are 16 residues in the CDR3. J gave up 3 bases and V 1 base, and 4 bases lay outside the gene matches. DNA for the CDR3: TGTGCCAGCAGCCAAGGCGGGACAGGGGTTACAGATACGCAGTATTTT. Translated: CASSQGGTGVTDTQYF.

The V call is TRBV9, the J call TRBJ1-1, with 7 bases aligning to TRBD1. CDR1 is SGDLS, CDR2 YYNGEE, per germline. With 3 bases clipped from V and 0 bases from J, the junction kept 5 bases outside the gene matches. The CDR3 is made up of 15 amino acids. The CDR3 bases are TGTGCCAGCAGCGAAGGGGGCCCACTGAACACTGAAGCTTTCTTT. It codes for CASSEGGPLNTEAFF.

This clonotype was seen only a few times. In nucleotides, the CDR3 is TGTGCCAGCACCCCGCTCGACAGGGGCTATGGCTACACCTTC. Its protein is CASTPLDRGYGYTF. J is TRBJ1-2 and V is TRBV6-1; 8 bases align to TRBD1. This CDR3 has 14 residues. Looked up from germline, CDR1 is MNHNS and CDR2 is SASEGT. Trimming cost V 7 bases and J 4 bases; bases outside gene matches: 8.

This chain links TRBV6-2 or TRBV6-3 with TRBJ2-7, with D tentatively TRBD2 (6 bases). Trimming pared 5 bases from V and 3 bases from J, leaving 11 bases between. Germline values: CDR1 MNHEY, CDR2 SVGEGT. CDR3 length: 13 amino acids. The CDR3, as DNA: TGTGCCAGCAGTGCGGGGAATTTCTACGAGCAGTACTTC. It yields the protein CASSAGNFYEQYF.

As concerns this clonotype: The junction shows a germline mismatch at one end, possibly a read error. This chain links TRBV11-2 with TRBJ2-3, with D perhaps given as TRBD1 or TRBD2 (6 bases each). Germline values: CDR1 SGHAT, CDR2 FQNNGV. CDR3 length equals 16 residues. In DNA form, the CDR3 reads TGTGCCAGCAGCTTAGGGGGGGCGATCTACACAGCTACGCAGTATTTT. As protein: CASSLGGAIYTATQYF.

About this clonotype itself: A single base separates this from a much larger clone, so it may be a read error. The chain links TRBV4-3 to TRBJ1-6, with D perhaps TRBD1 (5 bases). This CDR3 has 14 residues. Per the germline V gene, CDR1 is LGHNA and CDR2 is YSLEER. In DNA, the CDR3 is TGCGCCAGCAGCCAAGGGAGCCGGGGCTCACCCCTCCGCTTT. Its translation is CASSQGSRGSPLRF.

The gene calls are TRBV19 and TRBJ1-6; a possible D gene is TRBD1 (6 bases). The ends were cut back, 4 bases at V and 8 bases at J, with 12 bases in the middle. This CDR3 contains 14 residues. The germline gives CDR1 LNHDA, CDR2 SQIVND (reference sequence). The CDR3 spells CASSTQGTYSPLHF. In nucleotides, the CDR3 is TGTGCCAGTAGTACCCAGGGGACATATTCACCCCTCCACTTT.

This clonotype was observed a handful of times. This may be a read error: a much more frequent sequence differs by one nucleotide. V is TRBV5-1 and J is TRBJ2-7; 7 nucleotides agree with TRBD1. Trimming cost V 4 bases and J 2 bases; bases outside gene matches: 3. Germline V lookup: CDR1 SGHRS, CDR2 YFSETQ. This CDR3 region has 13 residues. The CDR3 spells CASSGGQPYEQYF. CDR3 DNA sequence: TGCGCCAGCAGCGGGGGACAGCCCTACGAGCAGTACTTC.

This clonotype has a count of ten or more. The chain is built from TRBV3-1 and TRBJ1-1, with 9 bases fitting TRBD1. J was trimmed by 4 bases and V by 3 bases; bases with no gene match: 3. CDR3 size: 14 residues. Looked up from germline, CDR1 is LGHDT and CDR2 is YNNKEL (reference sequence). The CDR3 coding sequence is TGTGCCAGCAGCCAGGGACAGGGTAGCACTGAAGCTTTCTTT. The encoded protein is CASSQGQGSTEAFF.

Many counts were recorded for this clonotype. The chain carries TRBV6-5 and TRBJ2-2; D uncertain. In germline, CDR1 is MNHEY, CDR2 SVGAGI. CDR3 length: 14 amino acids. V lost 3 bases and J lost 6, with 11 bases in between. The CDR3 here is CASSYAGYAGELFF. The CDR3 nucleotides read TGTGCCAGCAGTTATGCCGGGTATGCCGGGGAGCTGTTTTTT.

A word on this clonotype: The conserved final phenylalanine or tryptophan is absent from the CDR3, which likely points to a read error. The CDR3, as DNA: TGTGCCAGCAGCCCACTAGCGACCTACACCGGGGAGCTGTTTTCT. It specifies CASSPLATYTGELFS. This sequence joins TRBV14 and TRBJ2-2; 7 positions match TRBD2. CDR3 length: 15 residues. V gave up 4 bases and J gave up 3 bases; unmatched junction bases: 5. CDR1 is SGHDN and CDR2 is FVKESK in the germline V gene.